This note documents a single T cell receptor beta chain sequence. TCRdb's table, derived via immunoSEQ multiplex PCR, lists solely in-frame clones and lacks some. The sample has 45,000 or so clones, roughly 93% seen once. This sample is part of a study of T cell changes during pregnancy in multiple sclerosis. Per the germline V gene, CDR1 is ENHRY and CDR2 is SYGVKD. The CDR3 runs 14 residues. V shed 6 bases, J shed 8 bases, and the junction held 6 bases outside the gene matches. The sample was PBMCs (not recorded whether the cells were cultured). V gene TRBV10-3 combines with J gene TRBJ2-1, with 11 bases lining up with TRBD2. The TCR sequence derives from a female donor with multiple sclerosis, enrolled in a pregnancy study. CDR3 nucleotides: TGTGCCATCAGCAGGACTAGCGGGTATGATGAGCAGTTCTTC. It encodes CAISRTSGYDEQFF.